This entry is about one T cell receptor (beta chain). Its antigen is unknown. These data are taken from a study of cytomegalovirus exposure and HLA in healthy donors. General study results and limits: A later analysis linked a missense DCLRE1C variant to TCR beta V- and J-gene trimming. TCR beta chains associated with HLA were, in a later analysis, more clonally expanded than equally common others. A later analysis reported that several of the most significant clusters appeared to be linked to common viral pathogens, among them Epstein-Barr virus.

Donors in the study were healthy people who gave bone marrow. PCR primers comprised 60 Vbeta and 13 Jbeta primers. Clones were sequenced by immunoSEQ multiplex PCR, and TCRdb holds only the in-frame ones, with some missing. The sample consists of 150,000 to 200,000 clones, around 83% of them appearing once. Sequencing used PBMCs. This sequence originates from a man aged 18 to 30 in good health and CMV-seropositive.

CDR3 in DNA: TGCGCCAGCAGCCAAGACCAACTAGCGGAGAGATCTAGGAGCCAGTACTTC. Translation gives CASSQDQLAERSRSQYF. This rearrangement joins TRBV4-1 to TRBJ2-5; 8 positions agree with TRBD2. Germline assignment: CDR1 MGHRA and CDR2 YSYEKL. V lost 0 bases and J lost 10; bases outside the gene matches: 16. The CDR3 length is 17 residues.